This T cell receptor beta chain was obtained from a study of patients and donors after allogeneic stem cell transplantation. This CDR3 contains 15 residues. Looked up from germline, CDR1 is MNHEY and CDR2 is SMNVEV (reference sequence). V lost 6 bases and J lost 5; bases outside the gene matches: 6. This clonotype has ten or more counts. TCRdb recomputed calls from the RT-PCR reads with MiXCR, one row per CDR3 protein. The sample contains about a million distinct CDR3 sequences, 15% to 20% of which appear only once. This sequence joins TRBV27 and TRBJ2-2; 10 bases fit TRBD1. This TCR was sampled from a human donor who was either an allogeneic HSCT recipient or a stem cell or donor lymphocyte infusion donor (not recorded which). It is not recorded whose cells these are; they may come from a transplant donor. The sequencing input was blood, either unsorted or a sorted T cell fraction (not recorded which). In DNA, the CDR3 is TGTGCCAGCAGCTCGGGGACAGGGGTGACCGGGGAGCTGTTTTTT. Its protein is CASSSGTGVTGELFF.